These 28 T cell receptor beta chains share one sample of origin, sequenced in a study of T cells in Graves' hyperthyroidism and ophthalmopathy. The CDR3 regions of TCR beta were amplified from RNA transcripts. The HTBI primer set drove a first-round RT-PCR of the TCR CDR3. MiXCR, applied by TCRdb to the multiplex PCR reads, yields one record per CDR3 protein. In the table there are under 350,000 distinct CDR3 sequences, approximately 17% of which are singletons. The material sequenced was blood. The receptors here all came from a woman aged 55-69 years with Graves' ophthalmopathy.

This clonotype was recorded at least ten times. The rearrangement links TRBV7-2 to TRBJ2-7; D possibly corresponds to TRBD1 (6 bases). The V and J ends lost 1 base and 0 bases respectively, with 10 bases between them. Per germline, CDR1 SGHTA and CDR2 FQGNSA. The CDR3 totals 15 residues. DNA for the CDR3: TGTGCCAGCAGCTTAGAACAGGGCGGCTCCTACGAGCAGTACTTC. Translating gives CASSLEQGGSYEQYF.

This clonotype was detected ten times or more. The chain has TRBV6-1 and TRBJ1-1; TRBD1 aligns across 10 bases. Looked up from germline, CDR1 is MNHNS and CDR2 is SASEGT. Trimming removed 4 bases from V and 5 bases from J; junction bases left unmatched: 1. This CDR3 region has 13 residues. Here the CDR3 reads CASSGDRGTEAFF. The CDR3 region has the DNA TGTGCCAGCAGTGGGGACAGGGGAACTGAAGCTTTCTTT.

This clonotype was counted ten times or more. The chain combines TRBV11-2 with TRBJ2-1, with 7 bases identical to TRBD1. Germline V gene sequence: CDR1 SGHAT, CDR2 FQNNGV. The CDR3 runs 16 residues. With V trimmed by 5 bases and J by 11 bases, 18 bases remained unmatched. CDR3 sequence: CASSVLLNFPGQKQFF. CDR3 coding DNA: TGTGCCAGCAGCGTACTCCTGAATTTTCCGGGACAGAAGCAGTTCTTC.

This clonotype was detected many times. This rearrangement joins TRBV10-3 to TRBJ1-3; D call uncertain. The CDR3 spans 12 residues. CDR1 is ENHRY and CDR2 is SYGVKD in the germline V gene. Trimming removed 2 bases at V and 12 bases at J, with 11 bases between. CDR3 in DNA: TGTGCCATCAGTGAGGTTTTGCAGCGCATATATTTT. Translation gives CAISEVLQRIYF.

This clonotype was found many times. The chain employs TRBV28 and TRBJ2-5; D gene unclear. Germline V gives CDR1 MDHEN, CDR2 SYDVKM. The CDR3 has 13 residues. The V gene lost 4 bases and the J gene lost 4 bases, with 10 bases spanning the gap. Written as DNA, the CDR3 is TGTGCCAGCAGTTCGTTTGTGAGAGAGACCCAGTACTTC. This codes for CASSSFVRETQYF.

The J gene is TRBJ1-2, the V gene TRBV7-9; D perhaps matches TRBD1 (6 bases). Germline assignment: CDR1 SEHNR and CDR2 FQNEAQ (reference sequence). The V end was cut by 2 bases, the J end by 5 bases, with 9 bases between. CDR3 length: 13 amino acids. CDR3 amino acids: CASSLRTEYGYTF. In nucleotides, the CDR3 is TGTGCCAGCAGCTTAAGGACAGAATATGGCTACACCTTC.

This clonotype was seen at least ten times. The chain is built from TRBV5-1 and TRBJ1-4; D unresolved. The germline CDR1 and CDR2 sequences are SGHRS and YFSETQ. The germline V and J ends were trimmed by 1 base and 8 bases, with 12 bases remaining between them. The CDR3 is 14 residues long. Written as DNA, the CDR3 is TGCGCCAGCAGCTTGTACGGGGATGGGGAAAAACTGTTTTTT. Encoded protein: CASSLYGDGEKLFF.

There are a few counts of this clonotype. The CDR3 nucleotides are TGTGCCATCAGTGATGTGGGCCAGGCCTTCGATGGCTACACCTTC. Amino acids: CAISDVGQAFDGYTF. The gene calls are TRBV10-3 and TRBJ1-2; D unresolved. The germline gives CDR1 ENHRY, CDR2 SYGVKD. Trimming removed 3 bases at V and 6 bases at J, with 17 bases between. CDR3 length: 15 residues.

The table lists this clonotype with many counts. The chain uses TRBV12-3 or TRBV12-4 and TRBJ2-1; D may be TRBD1 (5 bases). V was trimmed by 3 bases and J by 4 bases, leaving 16 bases between them. This CDR3 has 16 residues. CDR3 region: CASSFGRWGQYNEQFF. As DNA, the CDR3 is TGTGCCAGCAGTTTTGGCAGATGGGGCCAGTACAATGAGCAGTTCTTC.

This clonotype was counted many times. This chain uses TRBV2 with TRBJ2-7; the D is unclear. The CDR3 consists of 12 residues. Germline V gene sequence: CDR1 SNHLY, CDR2 FYNNEI. Trimming took 0 bases from V and 2 from J, leaving 2 bases between them. The CDR3 reads CASSEAPYEQYF. DNA of the CDR3: TGTGCCAGCAGTGAAGCCCCCTACGAGCAGTACTTC.

This clonotype was counted at least ten times. The chain joins TRBV5-1 to TRBJ1-5, with D unresolved. The germline V gene encodes CDR1 SGHRS and CDR2 YFSETQ. The length of the CDR3 is 13 residues. V lost 0 bases and J 5 bases, leaving 6 bases between the germline ends. DNA for the CDR3: TGCGCCAGCAGCTTGGGGGATTATCAGCCCCAGCATTTT. It yields the protein CASSLGDYQPQHF. The variable domain in full, completed from reference TRBV5-1 and TRBJ1-5, reads KAGVTQTPRYLIKTRGQQVTLSCSPISGHRSVSWYQQTPGQGLQFLFEYFSETQRNKGNFPGRFSGRQFSNSRSEMNVSTLELGDSALYLCASSLGDYQPQHFGDGTRLSIL.

This clonotype was recorded many times. This rearrangement joins TRBV14 to TRBJ1-1, with a tentative D call TRBD1 (5 bases). Trimming shortened V by 2 bases and J by 1 base, and 11 bases separated the two germline ends. This CDR3 has 15 residues. Looked up from germline, CDR1 is SGHDN and CDR2 is FVKESK. The DNA for the CDR3 is TGTGCCAGCAGCCAATTGGGGCAGGGGAACACTGAAGCTTTCTTT. Its translation: CASSQLGQGNTEAFF.

The gene calls are TRBV30 and TRBJ2-3; D tentatively reads TRBD1 or TRBD2 (6 bases each). This CDR3 has 14 amino acids. Trimming removed 0 bases from V and 6 bases from J, with 13 bases in between. Per the germline V gene, CDR1 is GTSNPN and CDR2 is SVGIG (reference sequence). This chain's CDR3 is CAWSVLGGRDTQYF. The CDR3 bases are TGTGCCTGGAGTGTACTAGGGGGGCGCGATACGCAGTATTTT. The complete variable domain, with remaining parts taken from reference TRBV30 and TRBJ2-3, reads SQTIHQWPATLVQPVGSPLSLECTVEGTSNPNLYWYRQAAGRGLQLLFYSVGIGQISSEVPQNLSASRPQDRQFILSSKKLLLSDSGFYLCAWSVLGGRDTQYFGPGTRLTVL.

This clonotype was detected many times. V gene TRBV5-1 combines with J gene TRBJ1-1, with D perhaps TRBD1 (6 bases). Looked up from germline, CDR1 is SGHRS and CDR2 is YFSETQ. This CDR3 has 14 amino acids. The V end lost 4 bases, the J end lost 6 bases, and 16 bases lay between the germline ends. CDR3 protein: CASSLGQFVAEAFF. Written as DNA, the CDR3 is TGCGCCAGCAGCCTTGGACAGTTCGTGGCTGAAGCTTTCTTT.

This clonotype has more than one count but fewer than ten. The J gene is TRBJ2-2, the V gene TRBV6-5, with D perhaps matching TRBD2 (5 bases). V lost 0 bases, J lost 6 bases, and 14 bases lay in between. Germline CDR1 is MNHEY and CDR2 is SVGAGI. The CDR3 has 16 residues. DNA for the CDR3: TGTGCCAGCAGTTACTCCCCCGGAGGAACACCCGGGGAGCTGTTTTTT. This sequence encodes CASSYSPGGTPGELFF.

This clonotype was counted between two and nine times. The V and J genes are TRBV12-3 or TRBV12-4 and TRBJ2-3; 10 bases align to TRBD2. V shed 5 bases and J 0 bases; nucleotides not matched to a gene: 20. This CDR3 has 21 amino acids. CDR3 sequence reads: CASSPGLAGEPGPGSTDTQYF. The DNA of the CDR3 is TGTGCCAGCAGTCCCGGCCTAGCGGGGGAGCCGGGGCCTGGGAGCACAGATACGCAGTATTTT.

This clonotype was counted ten times or more. CDR3 nucleotide sequence: TGCAGTGCCTACTTCGGCGGGGGGGCGGATGAGCAGTTCTTC. Its protein product is CSAYFGGGADEQFF. This chain uses TRBV20-1 with TRBJ2-1; 9 bases agree with TRBD2. This CDR3 is 14 amino acids long. Germline CDR1 reads DFQATT; CDR2 reads SNEGSKA (reference sequence). V gave up 6 bases and J gave up 8 bases; unmatched junction bases: 11.

This clonotype came up many times. CDR3 sequence: CASSWTAPYEQYF. The CDR3 DNA follows: TGTGCCAGCAGTTGGACAGCTCCCTACGAGCAGTACTTC. The chain recombines TRBV6-2 or TRBV6-3 with TRBJ2-7, with D possibly matching TRBD1 (6 bases). The CDR3 loop spans 13 amino acids. The ends were cut back, 4 bases at V and 2 bases at J, with 9 bases in the middle. Germline-derived CDR1 and CDR2 are MNHEY and SVGEGT.

Ten or more counts support this clonotype. This chain connects TRBV7-9 to TRBJ2-5, with TRBD1 matching over 8 bases. Germline V gene lookup returns CDR1 SEHNR and CDR2 FQNEAQ (reference sequence). This CDR3 comprises 15 residues. Losses at the gene ends were 3 bases for V and 5 bases for J; bases not matched to a gene: 8. The CDR3 region is CASSFGLPGGETQYF. Written as DNA, the CDR3 is TGTGCCAGCAGCTTTGGGCTCCCAGGGGGCGAGACCCAGTACTTC.

This clonotype was seen many times. The CDR3, as DNA: TGTGCCAGCAGCCAGCCAGCGGGAGGAGGAGAGACCCAGTACTTC. Residues: CASSQPAGGGETQYF. The chain recombines TRBV3-1 with TRBJ2-5, with 9 bases identical to TRBD2. This CDR3 region has 15 residues. Per the germline V gene, CDR1 is LGHDT and CDR2 is YNNKEL (reference sequence). Trimming removed 3 bases from V and 4 bases from J; junction bases left unmatched: 6.

The chain employs TRBV7-3 and TRBJ2-3; D call uncertain. Germline CDR1 and CDR2: SGHTA and FQGTGA. The CDR3 runs 15 residues. V was cut by 1 base and J by 8 bases, with 16 bases left in between. The CDR3 loop is CASSLIDAMGSTQYF. The CDR3 nucleotides are TGTGCCAGCAGCTTAATAGACGCTATGGGCTCTACGCAGTATTTT.

The gene calls are TRBV7-2 and TRBJ2-5, with 8 nucleotides matching TRBD1. This CDR3 spans 15 amino acids. Trimming took 5 bases from V and 7 from J; bases not matched to a gene: 12. Germline lookup yields CDR1 SGHTA and CDR2 FQGNSA. In nucleotides, the CDR3 is TGTGCCAGCAGCGTACAAGGGACAGGTGAAGTGACCCAGTACTTC. This sequence encodes CASSVQGTGEVTQYF.

This clonotype was detected many times. V is TRBV3-1 and J is TRBJ2-7, with D unclear. Deletions cut 0 bases from V and 1 base from J, with 10 bases between. Germline lookup yields CDR1 LGHDT and CDR2 YNNKEL (reference sequence). This CDR3 contains 15 residues. The CDR3 DNA sequence: TGTGCCAGCAGCCAAGATCGTCTACCGTCCTACGAGCAGTACTTC. This codes for CASSQDRLPSYEQYF.

This clonotype was detected only a few times. The V gene is TRBV7-2, the J gene TRBJ1-5; 7 nucleotides agree with TRBD1. The CDR3 covers 16 residues. The germline gives CDR1 SGHTA, CDR2 FQGNSA. V dropped 1 base and J dropped 5; count of bases not matched to a gene: 8. CDR3 coding DNA: TGTGCCAGCAGCTTAGTTGGGACAGAGAAACATCAGCCCCAGCATTTT. This codes for CASSLVGTEKHQPQHF. Using reference TRBV7-2 and TRBJ1-5 for the parts outside the CDR3, the full variable domain is GAGVSQSPSNKVTEKGKDVELRCDPISGHTALYWYRQSLGQGLEFLIYFQGNSAPDKSGLPSDRFSAERTGGSVSTLTIQRTQQEDSAVYLCASSLVGTEKHQPQHFGDGTRLSIL.

This clonotype has a handful of counts. The chain joins TRBV15 to TRBJ1-6; 9 nucleotides line up with TRBD1. J was trimmed by 7 bases and V by 3 bases; bases with no gene match: 10. Germline V CDR1 and CDR2: LNHNV, YYDKDF (reference sequence). The CDR3 totals 17 residues. The CDR3 spells CATSSIRDRVSNSPLHF. The CDR3 coding sequence is TGTGCCACCAGCAGTATCCGGGACAGGGTTTCGAATTCACCCCTCCACTTT.

The chain uses TRBV3-1 and TRBJ2-7; 7 bases are shared with TRBD1. This CDR3 is 17 amino acids long. V gave up 1 base and J gave up 4 bases; unmatched junction bases: 13. The V gene's germline CDR1 is LGHDT and CDR2 YNNKEL (reference sequence). The DNA for the CDR3 is TGTGCCAGCAGCCAAGTGAGGGTATGGGACAGACAATACGAGCAGTACTTC. Amino acids: CASSQVRVWDRQYEQYF.

Only a few counts were recorded for this clonotype. The chain is built from TRBV4-1 and TRBJ2-3; D remains ambiguous. The germline V and J ends were trimmed by 4 bases and 2 bases, with 16 bases remaining between them. From germline, CDR1 is MGHRA and CDR2 YSYEKL. This CDR3 comprises 16 residues. The CDR3 here is CASSRKTPDLTDTQYF. CDR3 DNA sequence: TGCGCCAGCAGCCGTAAGACACCCGACCTCACAGATACGCAGTATTTT.

On this clonotype itself: A much larger clone lies a single base off, so this may be a read error. The V call is TRBV30, the J call TRBJ2-5; D is possibly TRBD2 (5 bases). In germline, CDR1 is GTSNPN, CDR2 SVGIG (reference sequence). The CDR3 length is 12 residues. The CDR3 DNA reads as TGTGCCTCGTGGAGGAACCAAGAGACCCAGTGCTTC. Protein: CASWRNQETQCF. Filled out from reference TRBV30 and TRBJ2-5, the complete variable domain reads SQTIHQWPATLVQPVGSPLSLECTVEGTSNPNLYWYRQAAGRGLQLLFYSVGIGQISSEVPQNLSASRPQDRQFILSSKKLLLSDSGFYLCASWRNQETQCFGPGTRLLVL.